These 26 T cell receptor beta chains were sequenced from one sample in a study of CD8 T cells in ankylosing spondylitis. TCRdb re-called the 5' RACE reads with MiXCR, one entry per CDR3 protein. Here the sample spans some 87,000 distinct CDR3 sequences, 8.8% being singletons. Sequencing was done on a sample of blood, either unsorted or a sorted T cell fraction (not recorded which). The receptor source for this set is a male donor with ankylosing spondylitis or in good health (not recorded which).

Turning to this clonotype: A much larger clone sits a single nucleotide away, making a read error possible. The rearrangement joins TRBV20-1 to TRBJ1-3; D not resolved. The CDR3 runs to 15 residues. Germline V gene lookup returns CDR1 DFQATT and CDR2 SNEGSKA (reference sequence). The CDR3 reads CSASKDGHSGDTIYF. CDR3 nucleotide sequence: TGCAGTGCTAGCAAGGACGGCCACTCTGGAGACACCATATATTTT.

This clonotype was seen many times. J is TRBJ1-3 and V is TRBV18; no firm D call. Germline assignment: CDR1 KGHSH and CDR2 LQKENI. The V end lost 0 bases, the J end lost 2 bases, and 5 bases lay between the germline ends. CDR3 size: 14 residues. As DNA, the CDR3 is TGTGCCAGCTCACCACCACAAGCTGGAAACACCATATATTTT. Residues: CASSPPQAGNTIYF.

Many counts were recorded for this clonotype. CDR3 sequence reads: CAGRDTQYF. CDR3 nucleotides: TGCGCAGGCAGGGATACGCAGTATTTT. V and J are TRBV23-1 and TRBJ2-3; D not certain. TRBV23-1 is annotated as an ORF whose role is uncertain. The CDR3 is made up of 9 amino acids.

This clonotype was counted many times. DNA of the CDR3: TGTGCCAGCAGTTTAGGGGGTTATCGACGAGGATCGGGGAATCAGCCCCAGCATTTT. Translation: CASSLGGYRRGSGNQPQHF. The chain links TRBV28 to TRBJ1-5, with D perhaps TRBD1 (5 bases). This CDR3 is 19 amino acids long. The V gene's germline CDR1 is MDHEN and CDR2 SYDVKM. V was trimmed by 2 bases and J by 4 bases, leaving 24 bases between them.

This clonotype was seen ten or more times. The chain links TRBV4-2 to TRBJ2-7; D possibly corresponds to TRBD1 (6 bases). The V end was cut by 1 base, the J end by 0 bases, with 19 bases between. Germline V gene data show CDR1 as LGHNA and CDR2 as YNFKEQ. The CDR3 has 18 amino acids. CDR3 protein: CASSQGPRGTTSSYEQYF. The CDR3 DNA reads as TGTGCCAGCAGCCAAGGTCCCCGTGGGACAACATCCTCCTACGAGCAGTACTTC.

This clonotype was counted many times. The V call is TRBV3-1, the J call TRBJ2-7, with D perhaps TRBD1 or TRBD2 (5 bases each). CDR3 length: 17 amino acids. CDR1 is LGHDT, CDR2 YNNKEL, per germline (reference sequence). Deletions cut 3 bases from V and 2 bases from J, with 20 bases between. CDR3 amino acids: CASSQITTRDGAYEQYF. In DNA, the CDR3 is TGTGCCAGCAGCCAGATTACGACACGGGACGGAGCCTACGAGCAGTACTTC.

The table lists this clonotype with many counts. The chain carries TRBV23-1 and TRBJ1-5; D ambiguous. TRBV23-1 is placed among ORFs of uncertain function. There are 12 residues in the CDR3. Trimming shortened V by 4 bases and J by 6 bases, and 7 bases separated the two germline ends. In DNA, the CDR3 is TGCGCCAGCAGTCCGTCAGGTCAGCCCCAGCATTTT. It yields the protein CASSPSGQPQHF.

The chain is built from TRBV5-1 and TRBJ2-5; 7 bases align to TRBD2. Germline V gives CDR1 SGHRS, CDR2 YFSETQ. After removal of 6 bases from V and 2 bases from J, the junction contained 10 bases not matched to a gene. The CDR3 contains 15 residues. In DNA, the CDR3 is TGCGCCAGCAATCAGCTCGGGGACTATCAAGAGACCCAGTACTTC. Translating gives CASNQLGDYQETQYF.

In its sample, this clonotype was seen many times. The rearrangement joins TRBV19 to TRBJ2-5; 7 bases are shared with TRBD1. The CDR3 contains 13 residues. In germline, CDR1 is LNHDA, CDR2 SQIVND (reference sequence). The V and J ends lost 6 bases and 5 bases, in that order; junction bases with no gene match: 6. The CDR3 spells CASSPTGWETQYF. CDR3 in DNA: TGTGCCAGTAGCCCGACAGGGTGGGAGACCCAGTACTTC.

This clonotype was counted many times. The V call is TRBV9, the J call TRBJ2-3, with 9 bases matching TRBD1. This CDR3 has 16 amino acids. CDR1 SGDLS and CDR2 YYNGEE come from the germline V gene. The ends lost 1 base at V and 5 bases at J; junction bases unmatched: 8. The CDR3 bases are TGTGCCAGCAGCGTATTCGGGACAGGGTCTCTAGATACGCAGTATTTT. Residues: CASSVFGTGSLDTQYF.

This clonotype was recorded many times. The chain is built from TRBV11-2 and TRBJ2-2; D is ambiguous. There are 12 residues in the CDR3. The V and J ends lost 1 base and 6 bases respectively, with 3 bases between them. CDR1 is SGHAT, CDR2 FQNNGV, per germline. CDR3 loop: CASSLVAGELFF. The CDR3 DNA reads as TGTGCCAGCAGCTTAGTTGCCGGGGAGCTGTTTTTT.

This clonotype was found many times. The chain uses TRBV20-1 and TRBJ2-3; possible D gene TRBD1, 6 bases. Germline CDR1 reads DFQATT; CDR2 reads SNEGSKA (reference sequence). CDR3 length equals 16 residues. V was clipped by 3 bases and J by 1 base, with 17 bases between them. In DNA, the CDR3 is TGCAGTGCTAGGTCCGTTGGGGGCTTTCGCACAGATACGCAGTATTTT. Translating it yields CSARSVGGFRTDTQYF.

This clonotype was recorded many times. The chain recombines TRBV12-3 or TRBV12-4 with TRBJ1-1; 7 bases fit TRBD1. The ends lost 5 bases at V and 1 base at J; junction bases unmatched: 13. CDR3 size: 17 residues. Written as DNA, the CDR3 is TGTGCCAGCAGTCCCCCCACAGCGACAGGGACGAACACTGAAGCTTTCTTT. It specifies CASSPPTATGTNTEAFF.

This clonotype was detected many times. The chain is built from TRBV9 and TRBJ2-2; D possibly uses TRBD1 or TRBD2 (5 bases each). The germline V gene encodes CDR1 SGDLS and CDR2 YYNGEE. V gave up 0 bases and J gave up 0 bases, with 15 bases separating them. CDR3 length: 18 residues. In DNA, the CDR3 is TGTGCCAGCAGCGTAGCGGGCTGGGGACCTCCGAACACCGGGGAGCTGTTTTTT. Encoded protein: CASSVAGWGPPNTGELFF.

The sample holds a few counts of this clonotype. The rearrangement uses TRBV11-3 and TRBJ2-3; 12 nucleotides align to TRBD2. After removal of 5 bases from V and 1 base from J, the junction contained 7 bases not matched to a gene. CDR3 length equals 17 residues. Germline V gives CDR1 SGHNT, CDR2 YENEEA. In DNA, the CDR3 is TGTGCCAGCAGCGCAGAGAGGACTAGCGGGGGCACAGATACGCAGTATTTT. Amino acid sequence: CASSAERTSGGTDTQYF.

This clonotype came up many times. J is TRBJ2-3 and V is TRBV5-1, with TRBD2 identical over 8 bases. CDR3 length: 15 amino acids. With 2 bases clipped from V and 6 bases from J, the junction kept 8 bases outside the gene matches. The germline CDR1 and CDR2 sequences are SGHRS and YFSETQ. This CDR3 is CASSLLADPPDTQYF. Written as DNA, the CDR3 is TGCGCCAGCAGCTTACTAGCGGACCCCCCGGATACGCAGTATTTT.

This clonotype was recorded at least ten times. The genes are TRBV12-3 or TRBV12-4 and TRBJ2-1; 7 nucleotides align to TRBD1. V lost 5 bases and J lost 4; bases outside the gene matches: 8. The CDR3 covers 15 residues. The CDR3 DNA reads TGTGCCAGCAGTCCTGAGGACAGGAGTTACAATGAGCAGTTCTTC. Protein product: CASSPEDRSYNEQFF.

A note on this clonotype: Being one base from a much bigger clone, this may be a read error. V gene TRBV7-2 combines with J gene TRBJ2-3, with D possibly matching TRBD2 (7 bases). The CDR3 has 14 residues. CDR1 is SGHTA, CDR2 FQGNSA, per germline. The CDR3 region has the DNA TGTGCCAACAGCTTAGGGGGGGGCGGAGATACGCAGTATTTT. It yields the protein CANSLGGGGDTQYF. Using reference TRBV7-2 and TRBJ2-3 for the parts outside the CDR3, the full variable domain is GAGVSQSPSNKVTEKGKDVELRCDPISGHTALYWYRQSLGQGLEFLIYFQGNSAPDKSGLPSDRFSAERTGGSVSTLTIQRTQQEDSAVYLCANSLGGGGDTQYFGPGTRLTVL.

This clonotype was picked up many times. CDR3 nucleotides: TGTGCCGGAGCGGGGGCGGCCGGGGAGCTGTTTTTT. Translated: CAGAGAAGELFF. V usage is TRBV19 and J usage is TRBJ2-2; TRBD2 matches 8 bases. The germline V gene has CDR1 LNHDA and CDR2 SQIVND (reference sequence). The ends lost 11 bases at V and 6 bases at J; junction bases unmatched: 5. CDR3 length: 12 residues.

Many counts were recorded for this clonotype. The chain links TRBV12-3 or TRBV12-4 to TRBJ1-5; no definite D call. Between the trimmed V and J ends, which lost 5 bases and 4 bases, there was a span of 12 bases. The CDR3 spans 14 residues. The CDR3 is CASSQGRGNQPQHF. CDR3 coding DNA: TGTGCCAGCAGTCAAGGACGGGGAAATCAGCCCCAGCATTTT.

The sample holds many counts of this clonotype. The rearrangement links TRBV20-1 to TRBJ2-7, with a possible D match to TRBD2 (6 bases). V lost 5 bases to trimming and J lost 9 bases, with 14 bases between them. Germline CDR1 and CDR2: DFQATT and SNEGSKA (reference sequence). This CDR3 is 11 amino acids long. The CDR3 DNA is TGCAGTGCTTGGGGGGAGTTCGGGCAGTACTTC. This sequence encodes CSAWGEFGQYF.

This clonotype came up many times. The chain employs TRBV29-1 and TRBJ1-2; TRBD1 matches at 12 bases. Germline CDR1 SQVTM, CDR2 ANQGSEA. CDR3 size: 16 residues. After removal of 1 base from V and 6 bases from J, the junction contained 9 bases not matched to a gene. CDR3 protein: CSVEGDRGLGFDGYTF. CDR3 nucleotide sequence: TGCAGCGTTGAAGGGGACAGGGGGCTCGGCTTCGATGGCTACACCTTC.

CDR3: CASSLVRGRVTEAFF. The CDR3 region has the DNA TGCGCCAGCAGCTTGGTTAGGGGGCGCGTAACTGAAGCTTTCTTT. The V and J genes are TRBV5-1 and TRBJ1-1; 7 positions match TRBD1. The CDR3 consists of 15 residues. From germline, CDR1 is SGHRS and CDR2 YFSETQ. V shed 0 bases and J 5 bases; nucleotides not matched to a gene: 7.

Ten or more counts support this clonotype. This chain joins TRBV5-3 and TRBJ2-2; TRBD1 agrees at 8 bases. TRBV5-3 is designated an ORF whose function remains uncertain. The CDR3 has 15 amino acids. The V and J ends lost 3 bases and 6 bases, in that order; junction bases with no gene match: 7. For the CDR3, the DNA is TGTGCCAGAAGCTCTCAGGGGGCTTGGGCCGGGGAGCTGTTTTTT. It codes for CARSSQGAWAGELFF.

This clonotype turned up a few times. The chain has TRBV20-1 and TRBJ1-2; 7 bases line up with TRBD1. This CDR3 comprises 14 residues. Trimming at V came to 5 bases and at J to 7 bases, leaving 13 bases not matched to a gene. The germline CDR1 and CDR2 sequences are DFQATT and SNEGSKA (reference sequence). CDR3 protein: CSAARTGGLVGYTF. The CDR3 region has the DNA TGCAGTGCTGCCCGGACAGGTGGATTAGTTGGCTACACCTTC.

This clonotype was seen many times. This rearrangement joins TRBV11-2 to TRBJ2-1; perhaps D is TRBD1 or TRBD2 (5 bases each). Germline CDR1 SGHAT, CDR2 FQNNGV. This CDR3 spans 15 amino acids. Trimming pared 0 bases from V and 8 bases from J, leaving 14 bases between. The CDR3 region is CASSLDWGIGDEQFF. CDR3 DNA: TGTGCCAGCAGCTTAGACTGGGGGATAGGAGATGAGCAGTTCTTC. The variable domain in full, completed from reference TRBV11-2 and TRBJ2-1, reads EAGVAQSPRYKIIEKRQSVAFWCNPISGHATLYWYQQILGQGPKLLIQFQNNGVVDDSQLPKDRFSAERLKGVDSTLKIQPAKLEDSAVYLCASSLDWGIGDEQFFGPGTRLTVL.